The present entry profiles one T cell receptor beta chain with its context. Its specificity is unknown. Time point denoted: before preoperative PTX-NDP chemotherapy. Preoperative chemotherapy with paclitaxel-nedaplatin was given to patients before surgery. This record belongs to a study of esophageal squamous cell carcinoma under preoperative chemotherapy. As for the study in general: Both tumor-infiltrating lymphocytes and peripheral blood T cells had their TCR repertoires profiled. The study, taken as a whole, reports: Tumor-infiltrating lymphocytes showed no significant post-chemotherapy TCR diversity increase, unlike peripheral T cells. Post-treatment tumor-infiltrating lymphocytes appeared partly derived from peripheral T cells migrating into the tumor.

Each CDR3 protein is one row after TCRdb ran MiXCR on the PCR reads. The data contain 10,000 to 15,000 distinct CDR3 sequences, around half of them singletons. This sequence was found in a human donor with esophageal squamous cell carcinoma. The donor label of this sample is uncertain. This sample was gathered from a patient given preoperative chemotherapy.

CDR3 amino acids: CAGSGDEETQYF. CDR3 coding DNA: TGTGCCGGGAGTGGTGACGAGGAGACGCAGTATTTT. The chain uses TRBV6-8 and TRBJ2-3; D is possibly TRBD2 (5 bases). The V gene's germline CDR1 is MNHGY and CDR2 SAAAGT. The CDR3 length is 12 residues. Trimming removed 11 bases at V and 9 bases at J, with 18 bases between.